This entry is about one T cell receptor beta chain. Trimming removed 6 bases at V and 2 bases at J, with 8 bases between. The germline V gene encodes CDR1 WNHNN and CDR2 SYGVQD (reference sequence). The CDR3 contains 13 residues. Patients from Seattle were sampled longitudinally, starting during active infection. Libraries were prepared by immunoSEQ multiplex PCR; TCRdb keeps only in-frame clonotypes and omits some of them. The table shows about 140,000 clones, with around 83% occurring only once. This sample is part of a study of blood T cell repertoires in COVID-19. Background on the study: Collection of acute and convalescent COVID-19 samples took place in the United States, Italy and Spain. Sources were T cells, B-cell-depleted T cells, or PBMCs; the material itself was cDNA or gDNA.

The sample comprised peripheral blood. The receptor comes from a man under 40 with COVID-19, enrolled during active disease. The rearrangement links TRBV10-1 to TRBJ2-1; D is uncertain. CDR3 sequence reads: CASSSIPYNEQFF. In DNA form, the CDR3 reads TGCGCCAGCAGCTCTATTCCCTACAATGAGCAGTTCTTC.